Listed below are T cell receptor beta chains from one sample, sequenced in a study of technical replicates of blood from several donors. Here immunoSEQ multiplex PCR was the method, and the copy in TCRdb shows in-frame clones only, minus some. The repertoire holds over 70,000 clones, just under 95% seen once, with approximately 0.4% in the top ten. Sequenced sample: T cells isolated from PBMCs. All receptors come from a human donor in good health. CDR3s include the opening cysteine and the closing phenylalanine or tryptophan. A D gene is named only where the DNA matches it firmly. Not all rows give a size; the values are once, few, many and, for expanded clones, a class.

v_call	j_call	clone_size	d_call	cdr3_aa	cdr3_nt
TRBV4-3	TRBJ1-2	NA	TRBD1	CASSQVLGTGQIIYGYTF	TGCGCCAGCAGCCAAGTTTTAGGGACAGGCCAGATCATTTATGGCTACACCTTC
TRBV2	TRBJ2-1	NA	TRBD1	CASSQTGGFPYNEQFF	TGTGCCAGCAGCCAGACAGGGGGCTTTCCCTACAATGAGCAGTTCTTC
TRBV5-1	TRBJ2-3	NA	NA	CASRQRLSSTDTQYF	TGCGCCAGTAGACAGCGACTTTCTAGCACAGATACGCAGTATTTT
TRBV5-6	TRBJ2-5	NA	TRBD1	CASSGQTGSLQETQYF	TGTGCCAGCAGCGGGCAGACAGGGTCCTTACAAGAGACCCAGTACTTC
TRBV29-1	TRBJ2-5	NA	TRBD2	CSVSGANQETQYF	TGCAGCGTTAGCGGGGCCAACCAAGAGACCCAGTACTTC
TRBV5-4	TRBJ2-3	NA	NA	CASSLDRDTQYF	TGTGCCAGCAGCTTGGATCGAGATACGCAGTATTTT
TRBV6-6	TRBJ2-7	NA	NA	CASSRESAHEQYF	TGTGCCAGCAGCCGGGAGTCGGCCCACGAGCAGTACTTC
TRBV5-4	TRBJ1-1	few	TRBD1	CASSLVQGGTEAFF	TGTGCCAGCAGCTTGGTACAGGGGGGCACTGAAGCTTTCTTT
TRBV2	TRBJ1-1	NA	TRBD1	CASSEDRVTEAFF	TGTGCCAGCAGTGAGGACAGGGTTACTGAAGCTTTCTTT
TRBV5-6	TRBJ2-1	NA	NA	CASSLGGGLGGNEQFF	TGTGCCAGCAGCTTGGGGGGGGGCCTAGGGGGCAATGAGCAGTTCTTC
TRBV11-2	TRBJ2-7	NA	NA	CASSLAGSSSYEQYF	TGTGCCAGCAGCTTAGCAGGGTCTAGCTCCTACGAGCAGTACTTC